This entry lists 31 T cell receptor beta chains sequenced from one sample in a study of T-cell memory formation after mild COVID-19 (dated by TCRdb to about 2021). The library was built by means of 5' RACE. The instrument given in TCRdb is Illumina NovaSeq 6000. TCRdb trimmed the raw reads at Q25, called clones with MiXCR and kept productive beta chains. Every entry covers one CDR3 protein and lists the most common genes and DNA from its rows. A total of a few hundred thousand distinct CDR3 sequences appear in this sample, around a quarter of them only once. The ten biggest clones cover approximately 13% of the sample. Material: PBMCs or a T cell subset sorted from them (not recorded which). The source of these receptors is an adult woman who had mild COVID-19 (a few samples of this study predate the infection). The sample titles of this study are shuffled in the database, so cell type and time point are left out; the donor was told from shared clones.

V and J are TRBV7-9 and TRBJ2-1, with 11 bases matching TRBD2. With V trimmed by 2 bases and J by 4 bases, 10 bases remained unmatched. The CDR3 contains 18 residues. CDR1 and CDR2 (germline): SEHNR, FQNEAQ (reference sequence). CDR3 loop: CASSLSPLLAGVYNEQFF. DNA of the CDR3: TGTGCCAGCAGCTTAAGTCCCCTACTAGCGGGAGTGTACAATGAGCAGTTCTTC.

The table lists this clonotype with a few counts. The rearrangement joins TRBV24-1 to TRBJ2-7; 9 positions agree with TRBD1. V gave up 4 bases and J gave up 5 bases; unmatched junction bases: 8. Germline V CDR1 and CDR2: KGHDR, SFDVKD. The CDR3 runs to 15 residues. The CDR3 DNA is TGTGCCACCAGTGACTCAGACAGGGGGTCCAACGAGCAGTACTTC. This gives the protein CATSDSDRGSNEQYF.

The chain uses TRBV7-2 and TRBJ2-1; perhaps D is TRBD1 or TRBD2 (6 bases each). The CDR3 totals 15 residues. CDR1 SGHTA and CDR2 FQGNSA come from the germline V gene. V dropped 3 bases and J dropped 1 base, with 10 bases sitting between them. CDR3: CASSFLGGSYNEQFF. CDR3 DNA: TGTGCCAGCAGCTTCTTAGGGGGGTCCTACAATGAGCAGTTCTTC.

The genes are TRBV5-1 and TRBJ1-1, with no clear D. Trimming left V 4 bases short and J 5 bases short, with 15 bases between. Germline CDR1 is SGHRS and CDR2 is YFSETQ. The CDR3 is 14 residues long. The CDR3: CASSLRSVTTEAFF. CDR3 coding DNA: TGCGCCAGCAGCCTACGATCGGTTACAACTGAAGCTTTCTTT.

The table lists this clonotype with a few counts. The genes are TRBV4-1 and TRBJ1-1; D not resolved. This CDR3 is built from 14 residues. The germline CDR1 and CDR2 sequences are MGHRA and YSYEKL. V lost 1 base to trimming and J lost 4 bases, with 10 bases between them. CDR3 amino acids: CASSQVLVLTEAFF. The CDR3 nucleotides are TGCGCCAGCAGCCAAGTTTTGGTCCTCACTGAAGCTTTCTTT.

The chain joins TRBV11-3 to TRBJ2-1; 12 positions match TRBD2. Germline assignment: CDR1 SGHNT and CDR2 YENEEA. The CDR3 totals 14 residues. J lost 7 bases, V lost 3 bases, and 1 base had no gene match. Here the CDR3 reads CASSFTSGRNEQFF. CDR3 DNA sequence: TGTGCCAGCAGCTTTACTAGCGGGAGGAATGAGCAGTTCTTC.

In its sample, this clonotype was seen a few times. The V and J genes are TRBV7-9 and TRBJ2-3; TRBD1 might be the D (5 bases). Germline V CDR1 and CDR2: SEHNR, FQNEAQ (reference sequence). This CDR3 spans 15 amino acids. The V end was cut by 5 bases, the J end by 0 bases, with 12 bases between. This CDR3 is CASSRQQTSTDTQYF. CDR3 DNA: TGTGCCAGCAGCCGACAGCAGACTAGCACAGATACGCAGTATTTT.

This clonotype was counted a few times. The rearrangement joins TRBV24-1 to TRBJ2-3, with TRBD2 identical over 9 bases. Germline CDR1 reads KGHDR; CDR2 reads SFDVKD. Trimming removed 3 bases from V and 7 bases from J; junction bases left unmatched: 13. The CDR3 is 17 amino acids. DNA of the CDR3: TGTGCCACCAGTGATGAAATTAGCGGGAGTTCACCCCATACGCAGTATTTT. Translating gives CATSDEISGSSPHTQYF.

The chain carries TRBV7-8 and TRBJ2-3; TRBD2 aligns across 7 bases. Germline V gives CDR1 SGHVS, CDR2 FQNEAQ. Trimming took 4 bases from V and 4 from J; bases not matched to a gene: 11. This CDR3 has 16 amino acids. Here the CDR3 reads CASSYGLGGPADTQYF. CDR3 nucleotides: TGTGCCAGCAGCTATGGACTAGGTGGTCCTGCAGATACGCAGTATTTT.

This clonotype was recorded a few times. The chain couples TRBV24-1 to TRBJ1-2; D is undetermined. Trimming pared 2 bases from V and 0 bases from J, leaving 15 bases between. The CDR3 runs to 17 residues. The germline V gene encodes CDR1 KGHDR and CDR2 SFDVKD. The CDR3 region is CATSDSRKIRANYGYTF. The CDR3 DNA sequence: TGTGCCACCAGTGATTCCAGAAAGATCAGAGCTAACTATGGCTACACCTTC.

The CDR3 nucleotides read TGTGCCAGCAGCTTGGGACAGTATGAAGCTTTCTTT. Protein: CASSLGQYEAFF. The V gene is TRBV7-9, the J gene TRBJ1-1, with 7 positions matching TRBD1. The CDR3 consists of 12 residues. CDR1 and CDR2 (germline): SEHNR, FQNEAQ (reference sequence). V lost 3 bases and J lost 7; bases outside the gene matches: 2.

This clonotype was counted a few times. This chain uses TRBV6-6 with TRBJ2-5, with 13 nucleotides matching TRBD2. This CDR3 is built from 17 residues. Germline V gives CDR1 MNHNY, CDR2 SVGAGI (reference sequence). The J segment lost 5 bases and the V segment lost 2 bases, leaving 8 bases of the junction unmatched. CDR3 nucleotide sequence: TGTGCCAGCAGTTACGGTACTAGCGGGGGGGCCATTGAGACCCAGTACTTC. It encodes CASSYGTSGGAIETQYF.

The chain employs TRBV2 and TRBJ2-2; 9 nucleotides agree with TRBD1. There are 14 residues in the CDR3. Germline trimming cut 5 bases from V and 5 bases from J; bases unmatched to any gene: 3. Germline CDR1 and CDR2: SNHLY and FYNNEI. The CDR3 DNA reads TGTGCCAGCAGTAGGACAGGGGAAACCGGGGAGCTGTTTTTT. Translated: CASSRTGETGELFF.

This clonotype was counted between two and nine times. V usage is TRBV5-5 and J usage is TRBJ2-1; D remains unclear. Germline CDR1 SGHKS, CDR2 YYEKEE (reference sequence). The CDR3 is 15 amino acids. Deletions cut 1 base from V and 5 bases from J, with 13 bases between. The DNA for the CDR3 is TGTGCCAGCAGCTTGTCCATGGCTAGGGACAATGAGCAGTTCTTC. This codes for CASSLSMARDNEQFF.

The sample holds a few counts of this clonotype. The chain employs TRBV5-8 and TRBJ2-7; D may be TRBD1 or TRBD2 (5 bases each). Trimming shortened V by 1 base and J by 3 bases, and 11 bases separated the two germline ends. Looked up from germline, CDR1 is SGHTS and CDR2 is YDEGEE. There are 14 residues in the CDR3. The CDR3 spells CASSLSGSRYEQYF. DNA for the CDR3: TGTGCCAGCAGCTTGTCAGGGAGTCGCTACGAGCAGTACTTC.

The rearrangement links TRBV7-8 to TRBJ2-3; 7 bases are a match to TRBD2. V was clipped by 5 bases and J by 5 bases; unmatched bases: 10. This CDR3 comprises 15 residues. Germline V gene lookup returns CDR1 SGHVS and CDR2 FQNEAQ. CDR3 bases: TGTGCCAGCAGCCATCGGACTAGTGTAATAGATACGCAGTATTTT. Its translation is CASSHRTSVIDTQYF.

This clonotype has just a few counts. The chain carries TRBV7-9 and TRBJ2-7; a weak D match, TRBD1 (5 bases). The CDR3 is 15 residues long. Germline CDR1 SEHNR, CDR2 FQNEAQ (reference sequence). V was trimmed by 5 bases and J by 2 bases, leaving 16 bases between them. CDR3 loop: CASSAGLVPTYEQYF. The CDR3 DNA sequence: TGTGCCAGCAGCGCAGGGTTAGTACCGACCTACGAGCAGTACTTC.

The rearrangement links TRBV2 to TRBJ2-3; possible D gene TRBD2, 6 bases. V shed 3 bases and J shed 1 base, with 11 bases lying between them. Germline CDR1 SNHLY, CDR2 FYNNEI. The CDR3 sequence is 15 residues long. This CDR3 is CASSDAGLRTDTQYF. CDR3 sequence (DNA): TGTGCCAGCAGTGATGCCGGACTACGCACAGATACGCAGTATTTT. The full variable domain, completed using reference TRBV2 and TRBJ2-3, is EPEVTQTPSHQVTQMGQEVILRCVPISNHLYFYWYRQILGQKVEFLVSFYNNEISEKSEIFDDQFSVERPDGSNFTLKIRSTKLEDSAMYFCASSDAGLRTDTQYFGPGTRLTVL.

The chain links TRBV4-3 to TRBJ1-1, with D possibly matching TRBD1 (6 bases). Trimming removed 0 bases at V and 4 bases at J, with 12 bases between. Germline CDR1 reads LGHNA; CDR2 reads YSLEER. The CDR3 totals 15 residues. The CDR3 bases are TGCGCCAGCAGCCAAGAAGGGGGAACTAGCACTGAAGCTTTCTTT. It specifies CASSQEGGTSTEAFF.

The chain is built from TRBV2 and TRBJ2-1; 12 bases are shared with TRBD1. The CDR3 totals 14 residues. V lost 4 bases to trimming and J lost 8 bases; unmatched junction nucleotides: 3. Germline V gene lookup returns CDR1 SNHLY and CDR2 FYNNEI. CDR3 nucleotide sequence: TGTGCCAGCAGTGCCGGGACAGGGGGCCATGAGCAGTTCTTC. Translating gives CASSAGTGGHEQFF. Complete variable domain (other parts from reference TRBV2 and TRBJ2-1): EPEVTQTPSHQVTQMGQEVILRCVPISNHLYFYWYRQILGQKVEFLVSFYNNEISEKSEIFDDQFSVERPDGSNFTLKIRSTKLEDSAMYFCASSAGTGGHEQFFGPGTRLTVL.

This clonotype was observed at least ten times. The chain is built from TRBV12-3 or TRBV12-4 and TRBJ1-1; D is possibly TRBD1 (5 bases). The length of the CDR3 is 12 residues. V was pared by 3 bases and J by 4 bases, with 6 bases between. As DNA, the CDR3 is TGTGCCAGCAGTTTTAGGGGCACTGAAGCTTTCTTT. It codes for CASSFRGTEAFF.

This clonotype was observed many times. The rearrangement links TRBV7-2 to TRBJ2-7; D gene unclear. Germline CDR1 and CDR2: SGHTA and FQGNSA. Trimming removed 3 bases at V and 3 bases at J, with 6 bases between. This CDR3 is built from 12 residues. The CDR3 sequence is CASSLWDYEQYF. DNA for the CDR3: TGTGCCAGCAGCTTGTGGGACTACGAGCAGTACTTC.

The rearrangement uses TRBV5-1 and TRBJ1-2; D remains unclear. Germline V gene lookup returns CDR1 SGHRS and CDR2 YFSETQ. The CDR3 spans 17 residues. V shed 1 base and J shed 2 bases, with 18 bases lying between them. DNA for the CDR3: TGCGCCAGCAGCTTGTACGCCTCCGGGCAGAGAAACTATGGCTACACCTTC. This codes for CASSLYASGQRNYGYTF.

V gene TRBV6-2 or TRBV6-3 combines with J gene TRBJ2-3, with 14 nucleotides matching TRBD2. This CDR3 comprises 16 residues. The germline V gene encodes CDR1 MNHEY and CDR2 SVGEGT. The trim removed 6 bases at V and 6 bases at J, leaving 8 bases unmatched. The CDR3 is CASRDGTSGRTDTQYF. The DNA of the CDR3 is TGTGCCAGCAGGGATGGGACTAGCGGGAGAACGGATACGCAGTATTTT.

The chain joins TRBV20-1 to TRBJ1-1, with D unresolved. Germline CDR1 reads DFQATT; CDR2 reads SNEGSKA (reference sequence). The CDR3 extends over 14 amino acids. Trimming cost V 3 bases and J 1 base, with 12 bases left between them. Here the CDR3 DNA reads TGCAGTGCTAGGGAGATTGGAGGGAACACTGAAGCTTTCTTT. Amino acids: CSAREIGGNTEAFF.

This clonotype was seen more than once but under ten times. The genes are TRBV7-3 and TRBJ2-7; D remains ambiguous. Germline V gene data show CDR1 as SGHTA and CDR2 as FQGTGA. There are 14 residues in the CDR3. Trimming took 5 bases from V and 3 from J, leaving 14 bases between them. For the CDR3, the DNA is TGTGCCAGCAGCCGTGACCCCTCGGGCTACGAGCAGTACTTC. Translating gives CASSRDPSGYEQYF.

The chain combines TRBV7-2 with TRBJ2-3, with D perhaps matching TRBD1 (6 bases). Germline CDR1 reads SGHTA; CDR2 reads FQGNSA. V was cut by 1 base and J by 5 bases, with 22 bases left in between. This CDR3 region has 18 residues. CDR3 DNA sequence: TGTGCCAGCAGCTTAGTTCTGGGGGACAAAGACACCCGAGATACGCAGTATTTT. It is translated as CASSLVLGDKDTRDTQYF.

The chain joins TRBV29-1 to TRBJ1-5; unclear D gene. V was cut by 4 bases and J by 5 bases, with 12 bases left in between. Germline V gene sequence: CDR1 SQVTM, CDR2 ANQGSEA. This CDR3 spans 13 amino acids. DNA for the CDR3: TGCAGCGTTGCCGTGGGAACCGATCAGCCCCAGCATTTT. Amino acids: CSVAVGTDQPQHF.

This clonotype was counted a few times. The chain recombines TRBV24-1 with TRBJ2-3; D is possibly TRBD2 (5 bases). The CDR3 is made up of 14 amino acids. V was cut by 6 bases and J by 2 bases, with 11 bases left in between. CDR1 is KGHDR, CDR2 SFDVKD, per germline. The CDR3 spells CATSLADFTDTQYF. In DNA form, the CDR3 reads TGTGCCACCAGTCTTGCGGACTTCACAGATACGCAGTATTTT.

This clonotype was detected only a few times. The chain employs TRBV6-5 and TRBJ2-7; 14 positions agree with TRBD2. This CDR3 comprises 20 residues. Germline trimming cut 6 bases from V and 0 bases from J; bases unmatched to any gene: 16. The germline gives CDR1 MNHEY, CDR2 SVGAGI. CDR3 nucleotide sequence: TGTGCCAGCAGACCGAAGATTGGGACTAGCGGGAGAATAAACTCCTACGAGCAGTACTTC. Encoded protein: CASRPKIGTSGRINSYEQYF.

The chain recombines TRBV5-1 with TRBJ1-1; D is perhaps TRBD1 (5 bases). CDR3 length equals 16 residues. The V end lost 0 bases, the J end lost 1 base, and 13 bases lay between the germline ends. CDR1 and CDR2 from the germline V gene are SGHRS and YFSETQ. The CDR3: CASSLEPGRPNTEAFF. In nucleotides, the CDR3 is TGCGCCAGCAGCTTGGAACCGGGACGACCGAACACTGAAGCTTTCTTT.